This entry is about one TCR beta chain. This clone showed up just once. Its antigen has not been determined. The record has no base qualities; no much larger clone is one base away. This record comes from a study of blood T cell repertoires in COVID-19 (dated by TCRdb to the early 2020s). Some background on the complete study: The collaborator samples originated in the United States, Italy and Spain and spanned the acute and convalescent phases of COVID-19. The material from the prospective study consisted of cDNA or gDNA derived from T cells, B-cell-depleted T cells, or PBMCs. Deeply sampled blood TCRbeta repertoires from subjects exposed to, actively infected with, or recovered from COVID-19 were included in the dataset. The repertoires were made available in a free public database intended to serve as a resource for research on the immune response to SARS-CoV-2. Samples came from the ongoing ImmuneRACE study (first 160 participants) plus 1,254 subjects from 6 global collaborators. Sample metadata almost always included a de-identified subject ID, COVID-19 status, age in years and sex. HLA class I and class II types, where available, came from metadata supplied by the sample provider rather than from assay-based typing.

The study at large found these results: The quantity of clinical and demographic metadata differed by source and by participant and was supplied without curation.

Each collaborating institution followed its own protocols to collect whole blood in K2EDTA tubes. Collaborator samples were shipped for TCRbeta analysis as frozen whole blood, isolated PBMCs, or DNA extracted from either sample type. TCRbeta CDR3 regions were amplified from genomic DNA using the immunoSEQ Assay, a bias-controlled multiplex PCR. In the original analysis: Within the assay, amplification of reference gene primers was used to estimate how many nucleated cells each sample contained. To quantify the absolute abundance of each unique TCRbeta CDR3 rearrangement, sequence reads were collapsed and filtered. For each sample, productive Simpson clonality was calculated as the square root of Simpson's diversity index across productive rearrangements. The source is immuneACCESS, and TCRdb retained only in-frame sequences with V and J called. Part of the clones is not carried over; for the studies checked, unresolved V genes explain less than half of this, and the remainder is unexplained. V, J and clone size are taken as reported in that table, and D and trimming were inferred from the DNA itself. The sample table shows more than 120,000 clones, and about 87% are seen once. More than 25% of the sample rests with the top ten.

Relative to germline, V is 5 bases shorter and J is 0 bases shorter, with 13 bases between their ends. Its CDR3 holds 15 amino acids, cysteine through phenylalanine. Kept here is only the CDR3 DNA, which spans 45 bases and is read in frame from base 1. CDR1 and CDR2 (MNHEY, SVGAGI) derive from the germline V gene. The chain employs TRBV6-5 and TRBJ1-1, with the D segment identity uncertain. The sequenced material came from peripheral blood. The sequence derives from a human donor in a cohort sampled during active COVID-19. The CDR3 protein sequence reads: CASSPMLALNTEAFF. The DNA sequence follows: TGTGCCAGCAGTCCGATGCTGGCCTTGAACACTGAAGCTTTCTTT.